The 21 T cell receptor beta chains listed next were all sequenced from one sample in a study of patients and donors after allogeneic stem cell transplantation. Each CDR3 protein is one row after TCRdb ran MiXCR on the RT-PCR reads. Of around 2,000 distinct CDR3 sequences listed, 1.7% are singletons. The source material was blood, either unsorted or a sorted T cell fraction (not recorded which). The source of these receptors is a human donor who was either an allogeneic HSCT recipient or a stem cell or donor lymphocyte infusion donor (not recorded which). It is not recorded whose cells these are; they may come from a transplant donor.

This chain connects TRBV11-1 to TRBJ2-7, with 7 bases aligning to TRBD1. This CDR3 has 15 residues. Germline V gene lookup returns CDR1 SGHAT and CDR2 FQDESV (reference sequence). After removal of 4 bases from V and 6 bases from J, the junction contained 12 bases not matched to a gene. This chain's CDR3 is CASSYTYRGRGEQYV. The CDR3 bases are TGTGCCAGCAGCTACACCTACAGGGGAAGAGGCGAGCAGTACGTC.

In regard to this clonotype: Just one base apart from a much larger clone, this may be a read error. The chain joins TRBV3-1 to TRBJ1-5; D possibly corresponds to TRBD1 (6 bases). The J call may be mistaken, given a closer DNA end match to TRBJ2-3. Looked up from germline, CDR1 is LGHDT and CDR2 is YNNKEL (reference sequence). CDR3 length: 18 amino acids. The CDR3 DNA reads as TGTGCCAGCAGCCAAGATAGGATGGGGGCATATAGCAATCAGCCCCAGTATTTT. It specifies CASSQDRMGAYSNQPQYF.

This clonotype is deemed large. This chain joins TRBV7-9 and TRBJ2-2; a weak D match, TRBD2 (5 bases). V was pared by 4 bases and J by 4 bases, with 13 bases between. The CDR3 contains 15 residues. Germline V CDR1 and CDR2: SEHNR, FQNEAQ (reference sequence). The CDR3 protein is CASSSVRGPTGELFF. The CDR3 DNA reads TGTGCCAGCAGCTCCGTTCGAGGGCCCACCGGGGAGCTGTTTTTT.

The rearrangement uses TRBV7-2 and TRBJ2-2; D is perhaps TRBD2 (6 bases). Germline V CDR1 and CDR2: SGHTA, FQGNSA. Between the trimmed V and J ends, which lost 5 bases and 3 bases, there was a span of 13 bases. This CDR3 region has 15 residues. CDR3 sequence (DNA): TGTGCCAGCAGCCCGTACGGGGGAGACACCGGGGAGCTGTTTTTT. Protein: CASSPYGGDTGELFF.

By frequency in the sample, this clonotype is medium-sized (0.01 to 0.1%). The chain links TRBV28 to TRBJ2-2; D remains unclear. CDR1 MDHEN and CDR2 SYDVKM come from the germline V gene. The CDR3 length is 15 residues. With 4 bases removed from V and 1 base from J, the gap between germline ends came to 10 bases. The CDR3 spells CASSSPGRNTGELFF. The CDR3 coding sequence is TGTGCCAGCAGTTCCCCAGGACGGAACACCGGGGAGCTGTTTTTT.

This clonotype rates as medium-sized. The chain uses TRBV28 and TRBJ1-2; D may be TRBD1 (5 bases). The germline V gene has CDR1 MDHEN and CDR2 SYDVKM. This CDR3 has 13 residues. Trimming removed 7 bases from V and 7 bases from J, with 16 bases in between. The CDR3 DNA reads as TGTGCCAGCACACCAGGGATGGTAATTGGCTACACCTTC. Its translation is CASTPGMVIGYTF.

By proportion, this clonotype is medium-sized (0.01 to 0.1%). This chain connects TRBV2 to TRBJ1-5, with a tentative D call TRBD1 (5 bases). V shed 8 bases and J shed 3 bases, with 8 bases lying between them. Germline V CDR1 and CDR2: SNHLY, FYNNEI. The CDR3 is made up of 12 amino acids. The CDR3 reads CASVGDNQPQHF. The CDR3 DNA sequence: TGTGCCAGCGTAGGGGACAATCAGCCCCAGCATTTT.

The V gene is TRBV2, the J gene TRBJ1-1; 8 positions agree with TRBD1. The CDR3 has 15 amino acids. The junction had 12 bases not matched to a gene; V was cut back by 7 bases and J by 5 bases. CDR1 SNHLY and CDR2 FYNNEI come from the germline V gene. The CDR3 sequence is CASIPTTGGGTEAFF. In DNA, the CDR3 is TGTGCCAGCATCCCTACCACAGGGGGTGGAACTGAAGCTTTCTTT.

By its share, this clonotype is medium-sized. The rearrangement uses TRBV6-6 and TRBJ2-5; either TRBD1 or TRBD2 may supply D (6 bases each). The CDR3 is 13 amino acids. Deletions cut 5 bases from V and 4 bases from J, with 11 bases between. Germline CDR1 is MNHNY and CDR2 is SVGAGI (reference sequence). CDR3 coding DNA: TGTGCCAGCAGTCAACGGGGGCGAGAGACCCAGTACTTC. This translates into CASSQRGRETQYF.

The V call is TRBV4-1, the J call TRBJ1-6, with unresolved D. Trimming took 2 bases from V and 0 from J, leaving 14 bases between them. CDR3 length equals 18 residues. Germline CDR1 reads MGHRA; CDR2 reads YSYEKL. CDR3 in amino acids: CASSQSLGLSSYNSPLHF. The CDR3 DNA reads TGCGCCAGCAGCCAAAGCTTAGGGCTCAGCTCCTATAATTCACCCCTCCACTTT.

This clonotype ranks as medium-sized. The chain employs TRBV7-2 and TRBJ1-3; perhaps TRBD1 as D (6 bases). The germline V gene has CDR1 SGHTA and CDR2 FQGNSA. Trimming cost V 5 bases and J 0 bases, with 11 bases left between them. CDR3 length: 15 residues. CDR3 amino acids: CASSPGGISGNTIYF. The CDR3 region has the DNA TGTGCCAGCAGCCCCGGGGGCATCTCTGGAAACACCATATATTTT.

By its share, this clonotype is medium-sized (0.01 to 0.1%). The V gene is TRBV6-2 or TRBV6-3, the J gene TRBJ2-3; TRBD2 agrees at 9 bases. CDR1 and CDR2 from the germline V gene are MNHEY and SVGEGT. J lost 2 bases, V lost 7 bases, and 7 bases had no gene match. This CDR3 is built from 15 residues. CDR3 nucleotides: TGTGCCAGCACCTCACGCGGGGGGGACACAGATACGCAGTATTTT. Its protein is CASTSRGGDTDTQYF.

This clonotype is deemed medium-sized. The chain combines TRBV2 with TRBJ2-2; TRBD2 matches 8 bases. The germline CDR1 and CDR2 sequences are SNHLY and FYNNEI. After removal of 3 bases from V and 5 bases from J, the junction contained 2 bases not matched to a gene. This CDR3 spans 14 amino acids. Written as DNA, the CDR3 is TGTGCCAGCAGTGAGGTAGCGGGGACCGGGGAGCTGTTTTTT. It codes for CASSEVAGTGELFF. Supplemented by reference TRBV2 and TRBJ2-2, the full variable domain reads EPEVTQTPSHQVTQMGQEVILRCVPISNHLYFYWYRQILGQKVEFLVSFYNNEISEKSEIFDDQFSVERPDGSNFTLKIRSTKLEDSAMYFCASSEVAGTGELFFGEGSRLTVL.

The CDR3 here is CASTNPRGGKNTEAFF. DNA for the CDR3: TGTGCCAGCACCAATCCCAGGGGGGGGAAGAACACTGAAGCTTTCTTT. V usage is TRBV11-2 and J usage is TRBJ1-1; the match to TRBD1 covers 7 bases. Germline V gene sequence: CDR1 SGHAT, CDR2 FQNNGV. The CDR3 loop spans 16 amino acids. The J segment lost 1 base and the V segment lost 7 bases, leaving 12 bases of the junction unmatched.

This clonotype is labeled as medium-sized. The chain combines TRBV7-3 with TRBJ1-3; D unresolved. From germline, CDR1 is SGHTA and CDR2 FQGTGA. The CDR3 spans 13 residues. V dropped 5 bases and J dropped 8 bases, with 13 bases sitting between them. The CDR3 reads CASSQALGYTIYF. CDR3 bases: TGTGCCAGCAGCCAAGCCTTGGGGTACACCATATATTTT.

By share, this clonotype counts as medium-sized. The chain carries TRBV7-3 and TRBJ2-3; D remains unclear. The ends were cut back, 5 bases at V and 0 bases at J, with 12 bases in the middle. Germline V gives CDR1 SGHTA, CDR2 FQGTGA. The CDR3 is 15 residues long. CDR3 amino acids: CASSPDLGSTDTQYF. The CDR3 DNA reads as TGTGCCAGCAGCCCCGATTTGGGCAGCACAGATACGCAGTATTTT.

This clonotype qualifies as medium-sized (0.01 to 0.1%). The chain links TRBV4-3 to TRBJ1-2; 10 nucleotides align to TRBD1. J gave up 4 bases and V 5 bases, and 10 bases lay outside the gene matches. Germline V gene lookup returns CDR1 LGHNA and CDR2 YSLEER. The CDR3 length is 16 residues. The CDR3 protein is CASSFGTGAAAYGYTF. DNA of the CDR3: TGCGCCAGCAGCTTCGGGACAGGGGCCGCGGCCTATGGCTACACCTTC.

The rearrangement uses TRBV15 and TRBJ2-7; D not resolved. This CDR3 region has 15 residues. Trimming stripped 0 bases from V and 2 bases from J, with 11 bases between. CDR1 LNHNV and CDR2 YYDKDF come from the germline V gene (reference sequence). CDR3 nucleotide sequence: TGTGCCACCAGCAGAGATAAAGCCAGGACCTACGAGCAGTACTTC. It encodes CATSRDKARTYEQYF. Filled out from reference TRBV15 and TRBJ2-7, the complete variable domain reads DAMVIQNPRYQVTQFGKPVTLSCSQTLNHNVMYWYQQKSSQAPKLLFHYYDKDFNNEADTPDNFQSRRPNTSFCFLDIRSPGLGDTAMYLCATSRDKARTYEQYFGPGTRLTVT.

By share, this clonotype ranks as medium-sized. J is TRBJ1-6 and V is TRBV7-3; D remains ambiguous. The ends were cut back, 1 base at V and 9 bases at J, with 10 bases in the middle. The CDR3 sequence is 14 residues long. Germline V gene lookup returns CDR1 SGHTA and CDR2 FQGTGA. CDR3 sequence: CASSLNREGSPLHF. CDR3 nucleotides: TGTGCCAGCAGCTTAAACCGGGAGGGTTCACCCCTCCACTTT.

This clonotype is medium-sized in the sample. This chain connects TRBV6-6 to TRBJ2-3; D is perhaps TRBD2 (6 bases). The V end lost 6 bases, the J end lost 1 base, and 14 bases lay between the germline ends. The germline V gene encodes CDR1 MNHNY and CDR2 SVGAGI (reference sequence). The length of the CDR3 is 15 residues. DNA of the CDR3: TGTGCCAGCAGCCCCGCGGGACGCCGCACAGATACGCAGTATTTT. Encoded protein: CASSPAGRRTDTQYF.

By proportion, this clonotype is medium-sized. V usage is TRBV10-3 and J usage is TRBJ2-1; a possible D gene is TRBD1 (5 bases). V dropped 5 bases and J dropped 6 bases, with 20 bases sitting between them. This CDR3 has 16 residues. Germline V gene lookup returns CDR1 ENHRY and CDR2 SYGVKD. CDR3 nucleotides: TGTGCCATCAGTATCAGAGACAGCACCTCGGTCAATGAGCAGTTCTTC. It is translated as CAISIRDSTSVNEQFF.